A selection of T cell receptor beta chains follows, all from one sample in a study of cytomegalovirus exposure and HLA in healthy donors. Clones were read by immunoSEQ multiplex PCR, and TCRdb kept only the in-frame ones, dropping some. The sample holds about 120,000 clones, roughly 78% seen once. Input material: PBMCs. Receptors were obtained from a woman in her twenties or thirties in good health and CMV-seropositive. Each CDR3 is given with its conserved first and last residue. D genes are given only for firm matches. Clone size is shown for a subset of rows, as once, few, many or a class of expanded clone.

TGCAGCGCGAGTGGGCTAGCGGGGGGGCGTGGCGGGGAGCTGTTTTTT	CSASGLAGGRGGELFF	few	TRBV29-1	TRBJ2-2	TRBD2
TGTGCCAGCTCCCCATCGACAGGGGGCTACGAGCAGTACTTC	CASSPSTGGYEQYF	.	TRBV18	TRBJ2-7	TRBD1
TGTGCCAGCAGCGTAGTAGCTAGCGGGGGGGCAGAGACCCAGTACTTC	CASSVVASGGAETQYF	once	TRBV9	TRBJ2-5	TRBD2
TGTGCCAGCAGCTTGGGACAGAACACCGGGGAGCTGTTTTTT	CASSLGQNTGELFF	.	TRBV5-4	TRBJ2-2	.
TGTGCCAGCAGCTTTATGGAGACCCAGTACTTC	CASSFMETQYF	once	TRBV7-2	TRBJ2-5	.
TGTGCCAGCAGCTTAGTGAGCTTTAACTATGGCTACACCTTC	CASSLVSFNYGYTF	.	TRBV11-3	TRBJ1-2	.
TGTGCCAGCAGCTTCGCAGGTGGCACTGAAGCTTTCTTT	CASSFAGGTEAFF	few	TRBV7-2	TRBJ1-1	.
TGTGCCAGCAGCCGATACCCGACAGGGGGGGGTGGGATGAACACTGAAGCTTTCTTT	CASSRYPTGGGGMNTEAFF	once	TRBV14	TRBJ1-1	TRBD1
TGTGCCAGTAGTTTCCACAGGGGGAACACTGAAGCTTTCTTT	CASSFHRGNTEAFF	.	TRBV19	TRBJ1-1	TRBD1
TGCAGTGCTCGACAGTACTACGAGCAGTACTTC	CSARQYYEQYF	.	TRBV20-1	TRBJ2-7	.
TGTGCCAGCATGGGTTCAGGGGCCTATGGCTACACCTTC	CASMGSGAYGYTF	.	TRBV9	TRBJ1-2	.
TGTGCCAGCAGCCAAGACTGGACAGCCCATGGCTACACCTTC	CASSQDWTAHGYTF	.	TRBV11-2	TRBJ1-2	.